The T cell receptor beta chain described here comes from a study of blood T cell repertoires in COVID-19. In the study overall: Samples taken during acute and convalescent COVID-19 were collected in the United States, Italy and Spain. From T cells, B-cell-depleted T cells, or PBMCs came the material, which was cDNA or gDNA.

Per the germline V gene, CDR1 is MGHRA and CDR2 is YSYEKL. The CDR3 sequence is 16 residues long. The V gene end was trimmed by 0 bases and the J gene end by 5 bases; junction bases not matched to a gene: 9. This clone occurred a few times. In the study's own analysis: Amplifying reference gene primers gave estimates of nucleated cell counts. Assay: immunoSEQ multiplex PCR; the TCRdb copy retains only in-frame clones and omits some. Clone size and V and J calls were adopted from that table, with D and trimming inferred from the DNA. The sample yields around 160,000 clones, around nine tenths seen once.

This TCR came from a man aged 55 to 70 with active or convalescent COVID-19. The sequencing input was peripheral blood. The gene calls are TRBV4-1 and TRBJ2-7; 8 nucleotides match TRBD2. The CDR3: CASSQERTGGRNEQYF. The CDR3 DNA sequence: TGCGCCAGCAGCCAAGAACGGACGGGAGGGCGCAACGAGCAGTACTTC.